The text below deals with one T cell receptor beta chain. What it binds is unknown. This CDR3 is also generated by other DNA sequences in the sample. The sample is drawn from a study of cytomegalovirus exposure and HLA in healthy donors. Trimming took 3 bases from V and 1 from J, leaving 6 bases between them. Germline V gene sequence: CDR1 LNHDA, CDR2 SQIVND (reference sequence). The CDR3 is 13 amino acids. Primers: 60 Vbeta forward and 13 Jbeta reverse. The protocol was immunoSEQ multiplex PCR, while the TCRdb copy is restricted to in-frame clones and leaves out a portion. The sample lists 74,000 or so clones, roughly 79% occurring once. Study-wide points: Presence/absence analyses rested on an assumption that sequencing depth was roughly uniform across donors. In a later analysis, across HLA loci, associated TCR counts were highest for DRB1, lowest for HLA-C. Later analysis reportedly placed an Asian-associated ancestry cluster below the roughly 680-donor mean in N-insertions.

The sample taken for sequencing was PBMCs. This receptor was obtained from a male donor in good health and CMV-seropositive. J is TRBJ1-1 and V is TRBV19; unclear D gene. CDR3 bases: TGTGCCAGTAGTATCGGCGGGAACACTGAAGCTTTCTTT. It yields the protein CASSIGGNTEAFF.